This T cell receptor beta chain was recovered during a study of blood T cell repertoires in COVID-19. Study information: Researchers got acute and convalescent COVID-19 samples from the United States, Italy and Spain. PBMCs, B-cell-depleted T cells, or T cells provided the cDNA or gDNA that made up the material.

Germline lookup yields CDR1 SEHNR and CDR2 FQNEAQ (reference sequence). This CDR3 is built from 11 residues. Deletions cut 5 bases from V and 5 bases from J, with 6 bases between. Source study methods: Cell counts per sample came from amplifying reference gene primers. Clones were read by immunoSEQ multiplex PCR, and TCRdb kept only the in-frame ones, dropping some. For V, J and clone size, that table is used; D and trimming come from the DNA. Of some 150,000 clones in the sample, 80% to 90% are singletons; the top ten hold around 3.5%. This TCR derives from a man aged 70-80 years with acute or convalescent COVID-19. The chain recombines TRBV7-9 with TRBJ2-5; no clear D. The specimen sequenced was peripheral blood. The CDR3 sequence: CASSLSETQYF. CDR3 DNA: TGTGCCAGCAGCCTATCCGAGACCCAGTACTTC.